Listed here are 15 T cell receptor beta chains from one sample, sequenced in a study of graft-versus-host responses after intestinal transplantation. TCRdb keeps only in-frame clones here, not all; method: immunoSEQ multiplex PCR. The sample shows about 110,000 clones, approximately 92% of them seen only once. Their target antigens are unknown. Specimen: unstimulated CD8+ T cells sorted from spleen or lymph node cells, collected before intestinal transplant. These receptors all stem from a human donor who received an intestinal transplant.

The chain is built from TRBV9 and TRBJ2-7; possible D gene TRBD2, 6 bases. Germline loops: CDR1 SGDLS, CDR2 YYNGEE. V was trimmed by 4 bases and J by 1 base, leaving 15 bases between them. The CDR3 is 15 amino acids. The CDR3 reads CASSIYGEDSYEQYF. CDR3 coding DNA: TGTGCCAGCAGCATCTATGGGGAGGATTCCTACGAGCAGTACTTC.

The J gene is TRBJ1-5, the V gene TRBV5-1, with a weak D call TRBD1 (6 bases). Germline V gene data show CDR1 as SGHRS and CDR2 as YFSETQ. CDR3 length: 17 residues. V lost 9 bases, J lost 5 bases, and 27 bases lay in between. CDR3 amino acids: CATHRDTLSRGHQPQHF. For the CDR3, the DNA is TGCGCCACGCACCGGGACACGCTATCTCGAGGGCATCAGCCCCAGCATTTT. Combining the CDR3 with reference TRBV5-1 and TRBJ1-5 gives the whole variable domain KAGVTQTPRYLIKTRGQQVTLSCSPISGHRSVSWYQQTPGQGLQFLFEYFSETQRNKGNFPGRFSGRQFSNSRSEMNVSTLELGDSALYLCATHRDTLSRGHQPQHFGDGTRLSIL.

V is TRBV6-1 and J is TRBJ2-7; D uncertain. Trimming stripped 3 bases from V and 5 bases from J, with 11 bases between. CDR1 is MNHNS, CDR2 SASEGT, per germline. The CDR3 contains 13 residues. As DNA, the CDR3 is TGTGCCAGCAGTGACCTGATAGTCAACGAGCAGTACTTC. It specifies CASSDLIVNEQYF.

The chain uses TRBV7-3 and TRBJ1-3; no reliable D call. The CDR3 runs to 16 residues. Trimming took off 4 bases at V and 3 bases at J, with 16 bases between the two ends. The germline gives CDR1 SGHTA, CDR2 FQGTGA. This chain's CDR3 is CASSSRGPTGGNTIYF. In nucleotides, the CDR3 is TGTGCCAGCAGCTCACGAGGACCTACCGGTGGAAACACCATATATTTT.

The chain has TRBV27 and TRBJ2-7, with D tentatively TRBD1 or TRBD2 (5 bases each). CDR1 is MNHEY and CDR2 is SMNVEV in the germline V gene (reference sequence). V shed 7 bases and J shed 2 bases, with 12 bases lying between them. The CDR3 contains 13 residues. The CDR3 nucleotides read TGTGCCAGCAACGGGACGAAACCCTACGAGCAGTACTTC. This sequence encodes CASNGTKPYEQYF.

The V and J genes are TRBV11-2 and TRBJ2-7; TRBD1 matches 12 bases. This CDR3 has 14 amino acids. Germline loops: CDR1 SGHAT, CDR2 FQNNGV. The trim removed 6 bases at V and 7 bases at J, leaving 7 bases unmatched. The DNA of the CDR3 is TGTGCCAGCAGTTCGGGACAGGGGGCGTGGGAGCAGTACTTC. Protein sequence: CASSSGQGAWEQYF.

This rearrangement joins TRBV6-1 to TRBJ2-1; 7 bases are a match to TRBD2. The V gene end was trimmed by 3 bases and the J gene end by 0 bases; junction bases not matched to a gene: 11. The CDR3 spans 18 residues. CDR1 MNHNS and CDR2 SASEGT come from the germline V gene. The CDR3 here is CASSDLHPGLNSYNEQFF. The CDR3 nucleotides read TGTGCCAGCAGTGACCTTCACCCGGGACTAAACTCCTACAATGAGCAGTTCTTC.

This clone was found once. This sequence joins TRBV6-6 and TRBJ2-1, with 7 positions matching TRBD2. Trimming at V came to 5 bases and at J to 7 bases, leaving 5 bases not matched to a gene. CDR1 and CDR2 (germline): MNHNY, SVGAGI (reference sequence). This CDR3 region has 13 residues. CDR3 DNA sequence: TGTGCCAGCAGTCCGGGGGGATGGAATGAGCAGTTCTTC. Its protein is CASSPGGWNEQFF.

This clone was detected only a few times. This chain links TRBV7-9 with TRBJ1-2; 7 nucleotides align to TRBD1. This CDR3 is built from 14 residues. CDR1 and CDR2 from the germline V gene are SEHNR and FQNEAQ (reference sequence). The trim removed 5 bases at V and 3 bases at J, leaving 6 bases unmatched. Written as DNA, the CDR3 is TGTGCCAGCAGCGCCACAGGGGAATACTATGGCTACACCTTC. Residues: CASSATGEYYGYTF.

V gene TRBV5-1 combines with J gene TRBJ2-7, with 8 nucleotides matching TRBD1. The CDR3 sequence is 16 residues long. J lost 0 bases, V lost 2 bases, and 7 bases had no gene match. Germline CDR1 and CDR2: SGHRS and YFSETQ. The DNA for the CDR3 is TGCGCCAGCAGCTTCGGGGGACAGGAGTTCTCCTACGAGCAGTACTTC. This codes for CASSFGGQEFSYEQYF.

The rearrangement links TRBV12-2 to TRBJ2-1; the table gives TRBD2 as D, unverified against the DNA. TRBV12-2 is classified as a pseudogene. The CDR3 has 18 amino acids. The CDR3 loop is CASRFREGSGRFYNEQFF. DNA of the CDR3: TGTGCAAGTCGCTTCCGGGAGGGTAGCGGGAGATTCTACAATGAGCAGTTCTTC.

The rearrangement links TRBV7-6 to TRBJ2-3, with 11 nucleotides matching TRBD2. Germline loops: CDR1 SGHVS, CDR2 FNYEAQ. The V gene end was trimmed by 2 bases and the J gene end by 3 bases; junction bases not matched to a gene: 7. The CDR3 is 17 amino acids. CDR3 loop: CASSLTLAGGPTDTQYF. CDR3 sequence (DNA): TGTGCCAGCAGCTTAACCTTAGCGGGAGGGCCGACAGATACGCAGTATTTT.

The CDR3 protein is CATSSPGTSGKVQYF. The CDR3 nucleotides read TGTGCCACCAGCAGCCCCGGGACTAGCGGGAAGGTGCAGTACTTC. The chain uses TRBV15 and TRBJ2-7, with TRBD2 matching 13 bases. J lost 9 bases, V lost 3 bases, and 8 bases had no gene match. The CDR3 is made up of 15 amino acids. CDR1 is LNHNV and CDR2 is YYDKDF in the germline V gene (reference sequence).

About this clone: The same CDR3 also results from other DNA sequences found in this sample. The CDR3 nucleotides read TGTGCCAGCAGTTTATCCCCTTTGGGGGAGCAGTACTTC. It yields the protein CASSLSPLGEQYF. The rearrangement joins TRBV27 to TRBJ2-7; D gene unclear. The CDR3 has 13 amino acids. V lost 0 bases to trimming and J lost 7 bases, with 10 bases between them. Germline-derived CDR1 and CDR2 are MNHEY and SMNVEV (reference sequence).

The chain couples TRBV9 to TRBJ2-7; D perhaps matches TRBD1 (5 bases). Per germline, CDR1 SGDLS and CDR2 YYNGEE. This CDR3 spans 15 amino acids. V was clipped by 0 bases and J by 1 base, with 11 bases between them. CDR3 loop: CASSVGHQGSYEQYF. In DNA, the CDR3 is TGTGCCAGCAGCGTAGGTCACCAGGGATCCTACGAGCAGTACTTC.